The 27 T cell receptor beta chains in this list originate from one sample, sequenced in a study of blood T cell repertoires in COVID-19 (TCRdb year 2020). Libraries came from the immunoSEQ multiplex PCR assay. Held by TCRdb, this immuneACCESS table contains in-frame sequences only and omits some clones. Under half of the omission traces to an unresolved V gene where checked; the cause of the rest is unknown. The sample table holds roughly 320,000 clones, of which 85% to 90% were seen once. The top ten hold 1.5% to 2% of the sample. The sample consisted of peripheral blood. The receptors shown here come from a woman younger than 45 with COVID-19, enrolled during active disease.

The rearrangement links TRBV4-1 to TRBJ1-3, with a tentative D call TRBD1 (6 bases). This CDR3 spans 15 amino acids. Between the trimmed V and J ends, which lost 3 bases and 3 bases, there was a span of 12 bases. From germline, CDR1 is MGHRA and CDR2 YSYEKL. DNA of the CDR3: TGCGCCAGCAGCCAGGGGGCGTTAGTTGGAAACACCATATATTTT. Its protein product is CASSQGALVGNTIYF.

The CDR3 reads CASSLPPGNGYTF. In DNA form, the CDR3 reads TGTGCCAGCAGCTTGCCCCCCGGGAATGGCTACACCTTC. The chain is built from TRBV7-2 and TRBJ1-2, with D hard to call. The ends were cut back, 3 bases at V and 6 bases at J, with 11 bases in the middle. The CDR3 sequence is 13 residues long. Germline values: CDR1 SGHTA, CDR2 FQGNSA.

The CDR3 DNA follows: TGTGCCAGCAGCGTAGTGGGCGGGATTAGGGGAGATACGCAGTATTTT. This sequence encodes CASSVVGGIRGDTQYF. The J gene is TRBJ2-3, the V gene TRBV9; a weak D match, TRBD2 (6 bases). CDR3 length: 16 residues. In germline, CDR1 is SGDLS, CDR2 YYNGEE. Trimming removed 0 bases from V and 5 bases from J, with 16 bases in between. The entire variable domain, with the rest obtained from reference TRBV9 and TRBJ2-3, is as follows: DSGVTQTPKHLITATGQRVTLRCSPRSGDLSVYWYQQSLDQGLQFLIQYYNGEERAKGNILERFSAQQFPDLHSELNLSSLELGDSALYFCASSVVGGIRGDTQYFGPGTRLTVL.

The chain carries TRBV19 and TRBJ1-1; a possible D gene is TRBD1 (6 bases). V lost 0 bases and J 4 bases, leaving 9 bases between the germline ends. CDR1 is LNHDA and CDR2 is SQIVND in the germline V gene (reference sequence). This CDR3 comprises 14 residues. CDR3 in amino acids: CASSIDGGATEAFF. The CDR3 coding sequence is TGTGCCAGTAGTATAGATGGGGGGGCCACTGAAGCTTTCTTT.

The table lists this clone with a count of one. V gene TRBV7-9 combines with J gene TRBJ2-1; tentatively, D is TRBD2 (6 bases). The CDR3 consists of 15 residues. Deletions cut 5 bases from V and 2 bases from J, with 13 bases between. CDR1 is SEHNR, CDR2 FQNEAQ, per germline (reference sequence). The CDR3 DNA reads TGTGCCAGCAGCCCCGGGTGGGGGGCCTACAATGAGCAGTTCTTC. This sequence encodes CASSPGWGAYNEQFF.

V gene TRBV5-1 combines with J gene TRBJ2-1; 10 bases match TRBD2. The CDR3 is 15 residues long. V lost 1 base to trimming and J lost 2 bases; unmatched junction nucleotides: 0. Germline V gives CDR1 SGHRS, CDR2 YFSETQ. The CDR3 DNA is TGCGCCAGCAGCTTGACTAGCGGGGCCTACAATGAGCAGTTCTTC. Translating gives CASSLTSGAYNEQFF. Variable domain in full (rest from reference TRBV5-1 and TRBJ2-1): KAGVTQTPRYLIKTRGQQVTLSCSPISGHRSVSWYQQTPGQGLQFLFEYFSETQRNKGNFPGRFSGRQFSNSRSEMNVSTLELGDSALYLCASSLTSGAYNEQFFGPGTRLTVL.

The V call is TRBV6-5, the J call TRBJ1-2; D unresolved. CDR1 MNHEY and CDR2 SVGAGI come from the germline V gene. Trimming stripped 2 bases from V and 6 bases from J, with 10 bases between. The CDR3 consists of 13 residues. CDR3 loop: CASSYRRVNGYTF. The DNA of the CDR3 is TGTGCCAGCAGTTACAGACGGGTAAATGGCTACACCTTC.

The rearrangement joins TRBV7-2 to TRBJ1-1; no reliable D call. Germline V gene lookup returns CDR1 SGHTA and CDR2 FQGNSA. V dropped 4 bases and J dropped 4 bases, with 13 bases sitting between them. The CDR3 contains 14 residues. CDR3 nucleotides: TGTGCCAGCAGCTCCCCGGCCGGAGCCACTGAAGCTTTCTTT. This translates into CASSSPAGATEAFF.

This chain links TRBV4-2 with TRBJ1-4; no definite D call. The CDR3 spans 16 residues. Germline values: CDR1 LGHNA, CDR2 YNFKEQ. V shed 1 base and J shed 0 bases, with 9 bases lying between them. The CDR3 loop reads CASSQATGATNEKLFF. The CDR3 region has the DNA TGTGCCAGCAGCCAAGCGACGGGAGCAACTAATGAAAAACTGTTTTTT.

The chain combines TRBV19 with TRBJ2-7; D might be TRBD1 (6 bases). With 8 bases removed from V and 2 bases from J, the gap between germline ends came to 10 bases. The length of the CDR3 is 12 residues. Per the germline V gene, CDR1 is LNHDA and CDR2 is SQIVND (reference sequence). In nucleotides, the CDR3 is TGTGCCAGTTCGGACAGAACCTACGAGCAGTACTTC. It encodes CASSDRTYEQYF.

The chain links TRBV5-6 to TRBJ1-1, with TRBD1 matching over 8 bases. This CDR3 comprises 16 residues. Germline trimming cut 2 bases from V and 3 bases from J; bases unmatched to any gene: 9. The germline V gene encodes CDR1 SGHDT and CDR2 YYEEEE. CDR3 loop: CASSFFPGGIDTEAFF. As DNA, the CDR3 is TGTGCCAGCAGCTTTTTTCCAGGGGGCATCGACACTGAAGCTTTCTTT.

This chain joins TRBV5-5 and TRBJ2-1; TRBD2 matches at 11 bases. The CDR3 extends over 15 amino acids. V lost 4 bases, J lost 9 bases, and 9 bases stayed unmatched. Germline V lookup: CDR1 SGHKS, CDR2 YYEKEE (reference sequence). Written as DNA, the CDR3 is TGTGCCAGCAGCATCGTAGCGGGGGGGCCTATTGAGCAGTTCTTC. Its protein is CASSIVAGGPIEQFF.

The CDR3 reads CAIREQGARGGGYTF. The CDR3 DNA follows: TGTGCCATCAGAGAGCAGGGGGCCAGGGGAGGAGGCTACACCTTC. This chain links TRBV10-3 with TRBJ1-2; 8 bases match TRBD1. The CDR3 has 15 amino acids. CDR1 is ENHRY and CDR2 is SYGVKD in the germline V gene. Losses at the gene ends were 6 bases for V and 8 bases for J; bases not matched to a gene: 14.

The chain recombines TRBV18 with TRBJ1-1; tentatively, D is TRBD1 (5 bases). Germline V lookup: CDR1 KGHSH, CDR2 LQKENI. The length of the CDR3 is 16 residues. The V and J ends lost 3 bases and 0 bases respectively, with 14 bases between them. The CDR3 loop is CASSPSRGGLNTEAFF. The CDR3 coding sequence is TGTGCCAGCTCACCCTCCCGGGGGGGATTGAACACTGAAGCTTTCTTT.

The chain links TRBV27 to TRBJ1-1; D perhaps matches TRBD1 (5 bases). The CDR3 has 15 residues. Per the germline V gene, CDR1 is MNHEY and CDR2 is SMNVEV (reference sequence). The ends were cut back, 1 base at V and 4 bases at J, with 13 bases in the middle. Here the CDR3 DNA reads TGTGCCAGCAGTTTATTGGGGGGAGTTGGCACTGAAGCTTTCTTT. It encodes CASSLLGGVGTEAFF.

The chain carries TRBV15 and TRBJ2-7; D gene ambiguous. The CDR3 consists of 15 residues. The V end lost 0 bases, the J end lost 4 bases, and 13 bases lay between the germline ends. Germline loops: CDR1 LNHNV, CDR2 YYDKDF (reference sequence). The CDR3 is CATSRDYNPSYEQYF. DNA for the CDR3: TGTGCCACCAGCAGAGATTACAATCCTTCGTACGAGCAGTACTTC.

This clone was picked up a small number of times. The V and J genes are TRBV4-1 and TRBJ2-1; D perhaps matches TRBD2 (5 bases). V was cut by 1 base and J by 6 bases, with 10 bases left in between. Germline loops: CDR1 MGHRA, CDR2 YSYEKL. The CDR3 is 14 amino acids. The DNA of the CDR3 is TGCGCCAGCAGCCAAGTGCACGGAGGCAATGAGCAGTTCTTC. Translated: CASSQVHGGNEQFF.

This sequence joins TRBV5-1 and TRBJ2-3; D perhaps matches TRBD2 (7 bases). CDR1 SGHRS and CDR2 YFSETQ come from the germline V gene. V was cut by 1 base and J by 5 bases, with 17 bases left in between. The CDR3 extends over 16 amino acids. The CDR3 here is CASSLRRGGRGDTQYF. CDR3 DNA sequence: TGCGCCAGCAGCTTGCGGAGGGGGGGCCGGGGAGATACGCAGTATTTT.

This clone was recorded only once. The chain recombines TRBV2 with TRBJ2-3, with 8 nucleotides matching TRBD1. The germline CDR1 and CDR2 sequences are SNHLY and FYNNEI. J lost 2 bases, V lost 6 bases, and 4 bases had no gene match. The CDR3 contains 14 residues. The chain's CDR3 is CASRGQGATDTQYF. CDR3 bases: TGTGCCAGCAGGGGGCAGGGGGCCACAGATACGCAGTATTTT.

The chain combines TRBV7-2 with TRBJ1-2, with no clear D. The CDR3 is 14 residues long. Between the trimmed V and J ends, which lost 5 bases and 2 bases, there was a span of 12 bases. The germline V gene has CDR1 SGHTA and CDR2 FQGNSA. The DNA of the CDR3 is TGTGCCAGCAGCACGAGTTCCATCAACTATGGCTACACCTTC. This sequence encodes CASSTSSINYGYTF.

This clone was counted between two and nine times. This chain links TRBV7-9 with TRBJ1-1; D remains ambiguous. The CDR3 length is 16 residues. From germline, CDR1 is SEHNR and CDR2 FQNEAQ (reference sequence). V was pared by 4 bases and J by 10 bases, with 25 bases between. CDR3 in amino acids: CASSSQFPGEGASAFF. As DNA, the CDR3 is TGTGCCAGCAGCTCACAATTCCCCGGGGAGGGTGCTTCAGCTTTCTTT. Combining the CDR3 with reference TRBV7-9 and TRBJ1-1 gives the whole variable domain DTGVSQNPRHKITKRGQNVTFRCDPISEHNRLYWYRQTLGQGPEFLTYFQNEAQLEKSRLLSDRFSAERPKGSFSTLEIQRTEQGDSAMYLCASSSQFPGEGASAFFGQGTRLTVV.

The V call is TRBV27, the J call TRBJ1-5, with D perhaps TRBD1 (6 bases). CDR3 length: 16 amino acids. Trimming shortened V by 6 bases and J by 1 base, and 16 bases separated the two germline ends. In germline, CDR1 is MNHEY, CDR2 SMNVEV (reference sequence). CDR3 loop: CASSQYGGGSNQPQHF. CDR3 in DNA: TGTGCCAGCAGCCAATACGGGGGGGGCAGCAATCAGCCCCAGCATTTT.

This rearrangement joins TRBV7-2 to TRBJ2-3; D is possibly TRBD1 (7 bases). The CDR3 totals 13 residues. Trimming took 11 bases from V and 2 from J, leaving 14 bases between them. CDR1 SGHTA and CDR2 FQGNSA come from the germline V gene. CDR3 nucleotide sequence: TGTGCCGGGGCGGGACAGTCCACAGATACGCAGTATTTT. Translated, it gives CAGAGQSTDTQYF.

The chain couples TRBV5-5 to TRBJ1-3, with D uncertain. The CDR3 totals 14 residues. Trimming shortened V by 2 bases and J by 3 bases, and 9 bases separated the two germline ends. Germline CDR1 and CDR2: SGHKS and YYEKEE (reference sequence). This CDR3 reads CASSFPNIGNTIYF. In nucleotides, the CDR3 is TGTGCCAGCAGCTTCCCAAACATTGGAAACACCATATATTTT.

The rearrangement uses TRBV5-1 and TRBJ2-1; 10 bases are shared with TRBD2. Germline CDR1 is SGHRS and CDR2 is YFSETQ. This CDR3 comprises 15 residues. The J segment lost 8 bases and the V segment lost 7 bases, leaving 12 bases of the junction unmatched. The CDR3: CASESSSGGVDEQFF. DNA for the CDR3: TGCGCCAGCGAGTCCTCCAGCGGGGGGGTCGATGAGCAGTTCTTC.

This clone was observed a single time. The genes are TRBV10-3 and TRBJ2-1, with 9 nucleotides matching TRBD1. In germline, CDR1 is ENHRY, CDR2 SYGVKD. The V segment lost 0 bases and the J segment 6 bases; nucleotides outside the gene matches: 6. The CDR3 spans 16 residues. CDR3 in amino acids: CAISESGTGMGNEQFF. The CDR3 coding sequence is TGTGCCATCAGTGAGTCTGGGACAGGGATGGGCAATGAGCAGTTCTTC.

The chain combines TRBV7-2 with TRBJ1-2; D is undetermined. V was clipped by 0 bases and J by 0 bases, with 11 bases between them. The germline V gene has CDR1 SGHTA and CDR2 FQGNSA. The CDR3 has 16 residues. The CDR3 DNA reads TGTGCCAGCAGCTTAGCGCTGCGCAATTCTAACTATGGCTACACCTTC. Encoded protein: CASSLALRNSNYGYTF. The whole variable domain, filled in from reference TRBV7-2 and TRBJ1-2, reads GAGVSQSPSNKVTEKGKDVELRCDPISGHTALYWYRQSLGQGLEFLIYFQGNSAPDKSGLPSDRFSAERTGGSVSTLTIQRTQQEDSAVYLCASSLALRNSNYGYTFGSGTRLTVV.